The next 22 T cell receptor beta chains were all read from a single sample in a study of blood T cells in healthy people across ages. For the second PCR, which ran for roughly 6 to 12 cycles, a sample-barcoded 5' primer and a J-beta primer mix were used. TCRdb passed the 5' RACE reads through MiXCR, listing each CDR3 protein once. This repertoire shows more than 500,000 distinct CDR3 sequences, 25% to 30% found once; its top ten account for less than 20%. The sample was blood. These receptors were collected from a woman in her 70s in good health.

A note on this clonotype: The junction departs from the called germline gene at one end, perhaps through a read error. The chain is built from TRBV7-9 and TRBJ1-6; tentative D call: TRBD1 (6 bases). In germline, CDR1 is SEHNR, CDR2 FQNEAQ (reference sequence). CDR3 size: 19 residues. CDR3 sequence (DNA): TGTGCCAGCAGGGATAGGGTACGAGGGGGGGCGAAGGATAATTCACCCCTACACTTT. The encoded protein is CASRDRVRGGAKDNSPLHF. Based on the CDR3 plus reference TRBV7-9 and TRBJ1-6, the full variable domain is DTGVSQNPRHKITKRGQNVTFRCDPISEHNRLYWYRQTLGQGPEFLTYFQNEAQLEKSRLLSDRFSAERPKGSFSTLEIQRTEQGDSAMYLCASRDRVRGGAKDNSPLHFGNGTRLTVT.

The V call is TRBV6-4, the J call TRBJ2-1; 10 bases agree with TRBD2. Germline trimming cut 5 bases from V and 6 bases from J; bases unmatched to any gene: 10. Germline V CDR1 and CDR2: MRHNA, SNTAGT. The CDR3 is made up of 16 amino acids. The CDR3 loop reads CASSRSGTSDTNEQFF. DNA of the CDR3: TGTGCCAGCAGTAGGTCCGGGACTAGCGACACCAATGAGCAGTTCTTC.

This clonotype was recorded a few times. One end of the junction fails to match germline, which may point to a read error. This chain joins TRBV9 and TRBJ1-2; 9 bases align to TRBD1. Germline CDR1 and CDR2: SGDLS and YYNGEE. The CDR3 is made up of 14 amino acids. The CDR3 protein is CASSPDRGNYGYAF. The CDR3 DNA reads TGTGCCAGCAGCCCCGACAGGGGGAACTATGGCTACGCCTTC.

This clonotype was counted between two and nine times. The V call is TRBV27, the J call TRBJ2-1; the D gene is possibly TRBD1 (6 bases). Matching the DNA end better, TRBJ2-7 makes the J call doubtful. This CDR3 has 15 amino acids. CDR1 and CDR2 (germline): MNHEY, SMNVEV (reference sequence). CDR3 protein: CASSSQGTTENEQYF. The CDR3 DNA reads TGTGCCAGCAGTTCACAGGGCACTACGGAAAACGAGCAGTACTTC.

The chain is built from TRBV5-1 and TRBJ2-5; weak D call: TRBD1 (5 bases). This CDR3 is built from 15 residues. In germline, CDR1 is SGHRS, CDR2 YFSETQ. V lost 4 bases to trimming and J lost 2 bases, with 15 bases between them. The DNA for the CDR3 is TGCGCCAGCAGCCAAAACCCCGGACAACAAGAGACCCAGTACTTC. Translation gives CASSQNPGQQETQYF.

The V call is TRBV2, the J call TRBJ1-4, with 9 bases that match TRBD1. The junction had 6 bases not matched to a gene; V was cut back by 6 bases and J by 7 bases. The germline V gene encodes CDR1 SNHLY and CDR2 FYNNEI. CDR3 size: 14 residues. The CDR3 is CASSAGTGTEKLFF. The CDR3 DNA sequence: TGTGCCAGCAGCGCCGGGACAGGGACTGAAAAACTGTTTTTT.

Remarks on this clonotype: One end of the junction is discordant with germline, which a read error may explain. The chain combines TRBV3-1 with TRBJ2-3; the D call may be TRBD1 or TRBD2 (6 bases each). This CDR3 spans 15 amino acids. Germline-derived CDR1 and CDR2 are LGHDT and YNNKEL (reference sequence). The CDR3: CARSQDRGAADTQYF. In DNA, the CDR3 is TGTGCCCGCAGCCAAGATAGGGGGGCCGCAGATACGCAGTATTTT.

This clonotype was picked up a small number of times. The chain joins TRBV28 to TRBJ2-7; D possibly corresponds to TRBD2 (6 bases). The V end was cut by 2 bases, the J end by 0 bases, with 14 bases between. This CDR3 contains 16 residues. The germline gives CDR1 MDHEN, CDR2 SYDVKM. As DNA, the CDR3 is TGTGCCAGCAGTTTAGCAGGTGGGGGGATCTCCTACGAGCAGTACTTC. Its translation is CASSLAGGGISYEQYF.

The chain recombines TRBV9 with TRBJ1-2; D is unclear. V shed 0 bases and J shed 2 bases, with 29 bases lying between them. In germline, CDR1 is SGDLS, CDR2 YYNGEE. CDR3 length equals 21 residues. DNA of the CDR3: TGTGCCAGCAGCGTAGAATGGGGTGAGGAGAGAGGGTCCGGAATGAACTATGGCTACACCTTC. Its translation: CASSVEWGEERGSGMNYGYTF.

The CDR3 loop is CASRDREASSNYGYTF. CDR3 sequence (DNA): TGTGCCAGCAGAGACAGGGAAGCGTCCTCTAACTATGGCTACACCTTC. This chain links TRBV25-1 with TRBJ1-2; 7 bases align to TRBD1. This CDR3 comprises 16 residues. Germline CDR1 reads MGHDK; CDR2 reads SYGVNS. V was pared by 6 bases and J by 0 bases, with 10 bases of the junction left unmatched.

The J gene is TRBJ2-4, the V gene TRBV6-6; TRBD1 is a possible D gene (5 bases). Germline values: CDR1 MNHNY, CDR2 SVGAGI (reference sequence). V was trimmed by 5 bases and J by 3 bases, leaving 14 bases between them. The CDR3 has 15 residues. CDR3 nucleotide sequence: TGTGCCAGCAGTGACCGGACATCGCTCAAAAACATTCAGTACTTC. Protein product: CASSDRTSLKNIQYF.

This clonotype was observed a handful of times. J is TRBJ1-2 and V is TRBV5-5; D is perhaps TRBD1 (6 bases). Germline V gene data show CDR1 as SGHKS and CDR2 as YYEKEE (reference sequence). This CDR3 is 15 amino acids long. V shed 1 base and J shed 8 bases, with 18 bases lying between them. CDR3 nucleotide sequence: TGTGCCAGCAGCTTGCTGGTAGGGGGAAATGGAGGCTACACCTTC. This translates into CASSLLVGGNGGYTF.

The chain combines TRBV3-1 with TRBJ1-1; 10 bases line up with TRBD1. CDR1 is LGHDT, CDR2 YNNKEL, per germline (reference sequence). Germline trimming cut 2 bases from V and 8 bases from J; bases unmatched to any gene: 5. The CDR3 is made up of 14 amino acids. The CDR3 sequence is CASSQFGTGAEAFF. CDR3 nucleotides: TGTGCCAGCAGCCAATTCGGGACAGGGGCCGAAGCTTTCTTT.

This clonotype was seen more than once but under ten times. A read error may produce the germline difference seen at one junction end. CDR3: CARGTGEF. CDR3 in DNA: TGTGCCAGGGGGACAGGAGAGTTC. The chain recombines TRBV3-1 with TRBJ2-5; TRBD1 matches at 8 bases. Germline CDR1 and CDR2: LGHDT and YNNKEL (reference sequence). The CDR3 runs 8 residues.

The chain links TRBV5-8 to TRBJ2-1, with D maybe TRBD1 (7 bases). Trimming left V 0 bases short and J 15 bases short, with 25 bases between. The CDR3 extends over 16 amino acids. CDR1 is SGHTS, CDR2 YDEGEE, per germline. CDR3 in amino acids: CASSLVTRRTGDSGFF. The CDR3 DNA sequence: TGTGCCAGCAGCTTGGTGACCCGCCGAACAGGGGACTCGGGGTTCTTC.

The V and J genes are TRBV29-1 and TRBJ1-2, with 7 bases that match TRBD1. Germline CDR1 is SQVTM and CDR2 is ANQGSEA. The CDR3 length is 13 residues. Trimming removed 5 bases from V and 3 bases from J; junction bases left unmatched: 6. The CDR3 DNA sequence: TGCAGCGTTACTAAGACAGGGTACTATGGCTACACCTTC. Its protein product is CSVTKTGYYGYTF.

The chain combines TRBV6-2 or TRBV6-3 with TRBJ1-1; no definite D call. Trimming removed 6 bases from V and 5 bases from J, with 10 bases in between. CDR3 length equals 12 residues. Germline-derived CDR1 and CDR2 are MNHEY and SVGEGT. Written as DNA, the CDR3 is TGTGCCAGCAGGGATCTAGGGACTGAAGCTTTCTTT. This codes for CASRDLGTEAFF.

In its sample, this clonotype was seen a few times. This chain connects TRBV5-1 to TRBJ1-1; D is perhaps TRBD1 (6 bases). CDR1 SGHRS and CDR2 YFSETQ come from the germline V gene. With 6 bases removed from V and 1 base from J, the gap between germline ends came to 13 bases. The CDR3 is made up of 14 amino acids. Written as DNA, the CDR3 is TGCGCCAGCAACCAACAGGGACCGAACACTGAAGCTTTCTTT. This gives the protein CASNQQGPNTEAFF.

J is TRBJ1-5 and V is TRBV20-1, with 7 bases lining up with TRBD1. CDR1 DFQATT and CDR2 SNEGSKA come from the germline V gene (reference sequence). The CDR3 is 13 residues long. V shed 5 bases and J 4 bases; nucleotides not matched to a gene: 5. For the CDR3, the DNA is TGCAGTGCTGGGGGACAGCCAAATCAGCCCCAGCATTTT. It specifies CSAGGQPNQPQHF.

The chain carries TRBV5-1 and TRBJ2-3; D not resolved. Between the trimmed V and J ends, which lost 0 bases and 4 bases, there was a span of 9 bases. Germline CDR1 reads SGHRS; CDR2 reads YFSETQ. There are 14 residues in the CDR3. CDR3 nucleotides: TGCGCCAGCAGCTTGGAGTCAGCCCCAGATACGCAGTATTTT. It encodes CASSLESAPDTQYF.

As to this clonotype: The junction shows a germline mismatch at one end, possibly a read error. The chain links TRBV5-1 to TRBJ1-2, with 8 bases identical to TRBD1. There are 15 residues in the CDR3. Germline CDR1 reads SGHRS; CDR2 reads YFSETQ. The CDR3 bases are TGCGCCAGCAGCTTGGGGGGACAGGCGCCCTATGGCCACACCTTC. Its protein is CASSLGGQAPYGHTF.

V is TRBV5-1 and J is TRBJ2-7; 8 bases match TRBD2. V shed 2 bases and J 6 bases; nucleotides not matched to a gene: 7. CDR1 is SGHRS, CDR2 YFSETQ, per germline. The CDR3 runs 14 residues. CDR3 sequence (DNA): TGCGCCAGCAGCTTCACGGCGGGGGGATCCGAGCAGTACTTC. Translated: CASSFTAGGSEQYF. Full variable domain (remainder filled in from reference TRBV5-1 and TRBJ2-7): KAGVTQTPRYLIKTRGQQVTLSCSPISGHRSVSWYQQTPGQGLQFLFEYFSETQRNKGNFPGRFSGRQFSNSRSEMNVSTLELGDSALYLCASSFTAGGSEQYFGPGTRLTVT.